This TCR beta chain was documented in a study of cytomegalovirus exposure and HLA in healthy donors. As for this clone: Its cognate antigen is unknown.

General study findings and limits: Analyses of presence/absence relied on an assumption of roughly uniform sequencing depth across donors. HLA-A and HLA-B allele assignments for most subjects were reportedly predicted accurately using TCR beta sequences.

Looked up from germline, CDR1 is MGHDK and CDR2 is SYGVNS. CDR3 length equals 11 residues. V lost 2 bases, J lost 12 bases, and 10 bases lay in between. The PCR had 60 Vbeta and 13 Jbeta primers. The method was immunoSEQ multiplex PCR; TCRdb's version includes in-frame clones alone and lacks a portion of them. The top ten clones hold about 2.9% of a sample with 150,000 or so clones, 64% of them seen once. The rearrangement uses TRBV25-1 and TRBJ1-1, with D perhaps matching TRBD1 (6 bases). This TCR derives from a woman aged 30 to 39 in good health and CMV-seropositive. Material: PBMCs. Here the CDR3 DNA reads TGTGCCAGCAGTGAACGGACAGCAACTTTCTTT. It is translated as CASSERTATFF.